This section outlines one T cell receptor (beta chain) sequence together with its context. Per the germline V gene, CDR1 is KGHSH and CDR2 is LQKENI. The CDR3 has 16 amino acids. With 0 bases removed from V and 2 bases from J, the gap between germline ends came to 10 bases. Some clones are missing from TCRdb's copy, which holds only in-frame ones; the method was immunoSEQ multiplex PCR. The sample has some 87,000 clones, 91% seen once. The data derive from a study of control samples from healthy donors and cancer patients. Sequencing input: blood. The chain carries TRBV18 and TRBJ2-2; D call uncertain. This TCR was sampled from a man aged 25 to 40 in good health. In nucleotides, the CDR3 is TGTGCCAGCTCACCACCAAATGGACGAAACACCGGGGAGCTGTTTTTT. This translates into CASSPPNGRNTGELFF.